This TCR beta chain was observed in a study of T-cell memory formation after mild COVID-19. Study details: TCR clusters were mostly donor specific.

TCRdb processed the 5' RACE reads anew with MiXCR; each CDR3 protein has one entry. The sample lists 450,000 or so distinct CDR3 sequences, roughly 23% occurring once. Germline V CDR1 and CDR2: DFQATT, SNEGSKA (reference sequence). V lost 0 bases to trimming and J lost 3 bases, with 10 bases between them. The length of the CDR3 is 14 residues. About this clonotype: As yet, its antigen is unknown.

Overall study results and limits: Contracting CD4+ clones were located mainly in CM and EM, and CD8+ clones in EMRA.

The sample comprised PBMCs or a T cell subset sorted from them (not recorded which). This receptor was identified in an adult woman who had mild COVID-19 (a few samples of this study predate the infection). Cell type and time point are not known. This chain connects TRBV20-1 to TRBJ2-3; D gene uncertain. The chain's CDR3 is CSARDVGRTDTQYF. For the CDR3, the DNA is TGCAGTGCTAGAGACGTTGGGCGAACAGATACGCAGTATTTT.